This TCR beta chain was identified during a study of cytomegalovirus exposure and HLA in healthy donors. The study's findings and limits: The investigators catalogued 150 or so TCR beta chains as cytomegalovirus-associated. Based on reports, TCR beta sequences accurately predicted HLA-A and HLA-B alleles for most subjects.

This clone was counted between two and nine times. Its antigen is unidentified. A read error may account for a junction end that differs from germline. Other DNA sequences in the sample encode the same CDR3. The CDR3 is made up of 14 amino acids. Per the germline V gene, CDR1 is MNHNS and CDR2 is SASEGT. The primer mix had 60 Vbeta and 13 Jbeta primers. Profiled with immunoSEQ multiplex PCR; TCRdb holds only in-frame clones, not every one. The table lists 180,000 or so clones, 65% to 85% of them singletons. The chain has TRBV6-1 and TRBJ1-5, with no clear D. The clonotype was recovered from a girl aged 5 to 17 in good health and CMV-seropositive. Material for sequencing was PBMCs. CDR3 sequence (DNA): TGTGCTAGCAGTGTTAGCCATAGCAATCAGCCCCAGCATTTT. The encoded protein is CASSVSHSNQPQHF.